This T cell receptor (beta chain) was documented in a study of CD8 T cells in Susac syndrome. About 0.5 to 1 ug RNA was reverse transcribed with random hexamers. An immunoSEQ multiplex PCR generated amplified TCR beta CDR3 products spanning 54 Vbeta and 13 Jbeta. From the immunoSEQ multiplex PCR reads, TCRdb called clonotypes with MiXCR, one entry per CDR3 protein. The top ten hold approximately 0.094% of the sample, which has 160,000 or so distinct CDR3 sequences, approximately 95% seen once. As to this clonotype: Its antigen is not identified.

The length of the CDR3 is 17 residues. The germline V gene encodes CDR1 SNHLY and CDR2 FYNNEI. V was pared by 2 bases and J by 0 bases, with 15 bases between. Study observations and caveats: The study's TCR sequencing and HLA analysis covered a relatively small number of individuals, and the study acknowledged this.

Sequencing of TCR beta was performed on blood CD8+ and CD4+ T cells. TEMRA cells were FACS-enriched, unlike CD8+ and CD4+ T cells, which were negatively isolated. The V and J genes are TRBV2 and TRBJ2-3; no definite D call. Input material: CD4+ T cells from PBMCs. The sequence was obtained from a human donor with multiple sclerosis. This chain's CDR3 is CASSEWFFGRSTDTQYF. The CDR3 DNA follows: TGTGCCAGCAGTGAATGGTTTTTCGGTCGGAGCACAGATACGCAGTATTTT. The full variable domain, its missing parts supplied by reference TRBV2 and TRBJ2-3, is EPEVTQTPSHQVTQMGQEVILRCVPISNHLYFYWYRQILGQKVEFLVSFYNNEISEKSEIFDDQFSVERPDGSNFTLKIRSTKLEDSAMYFCASSEWFFGRSTDTQYFGPGTRLTVL.